The 15 T cell receptor beta chains given below trace back to one sample, sequenced in a study of T cell clones after liver transplantation. Assay used: immunoSEQ multiplex PCR; TCRdb lists only in-frame clones, some missing. The repertoire includes 50,000 or so clones, approximately 87% of them detected once, and 14% sits in the top ten. Sequenced material: CD8+ T cells from blood, taken 12 months after liver transplant. Receptor source: a human patient who received a liver transplant. T cells may partly derive from the graft donor.

The chain uses TRBV10-1 and TRBJ1-1; D not resolved. Germline assignment: CDR1 WNHNN and CDR2 SYGVQD (reference sequence). The CDR3 sequence is 13 residues long. V was clipped by 0 bases and J by 1 base, with 3 bases between them. The CDR3 sequence is CASSESGNTEAFF. CDR3 DNA: TGCGCCAGCAGTGAGTCCGGGAACACTGAAGCTTTCTTT.

V gene TRBV4-1 combines with J gene TRBJ2-7, with 7 bases that match TRBD2. Germline V gene data show CDR1 as MGHRA and CDR2 as YSYEKL. This CDR3 has 16 amino acids. V gave up 0 bases and J gave up 7 bases; unmatched junction bases: 12. CDR3 loop: CASSQERGLPREEQYF. In nucleotides, the CDR3 is TGCGCCAGCAGCCAAGAAAGGGGACTACCTCGAGAAGAGCAGTACTTC.

There are a few counts of this clone. The rearrangement links TRBV19 to TRBJ1-5, with TRBD1 identical over 9 bases. V lost 5 bases, J lost 6 bases, and 11 bases stayed unmatched. Germline assignment: CDR1 LNHDA and CDR2 SQIVND (reference sequence). The CDR3 length is 16 residues. The CDR3: CASSPRTGEGGQPQHF. CDR3 nucleotides: TGTGCCAGTAGTCCGCGGACAGGGGAGGGTGGTCAGCCCCAGCATTTT.

The chain links TRBV7-3 to TRBJ2-7; D might be TRBD1 (5 bases). CDR3 length: 15 amino acids. Germline CDR1 reads SGHTA; CDR2 reads FQGTGA. Trimming pared 1 base from V and 3 bases from J, leaving 13 bases between. The CDR3 sequence: CASSLNRAGIYEQYF. In DNA form, the CDR3 reads TGTGCCAGCAGCTTAAACCGGGCAGGGATCTACGAGCAGTACTTC.

This rearrangement joins TRBV11-2 to TRBJ2-1; D unclear. V dropped 1 base and J dropped 5 bases, with 9 bases sitting between them. The length of the CDR3 is 14 residues. Germline assignment: CDR1 SGHAT and CDR2 FQNNGV. CDR3 DNA sequence: TGTGCCAGCAGCTTAGGAGCCAGAAACAATGAGCAGTTCTTC. The encoded protein is CASSLGARNNEQFF.

The chain employs TRBV19 and TRBJ2-7; D uncertain. Per germline, CDR1 LNHDA and CDR2 SQIVND (reference sequence). V was pared by 5 bases and J by 0 bases, with 14 bases between. This CDR3 is 15 amino acids long. The chain's CDR3 is CASSAGFHSSYEQYF. CDR3 nucleotide sequence: TGTGCCAGTAGTGCCGGGTTCCACAGCTCCTACGAGCAGTACTTC. The full variable domain, in which reference TRBV19 and TRBJ2-7 provide the parts outside the CDR3, is DGGITQSPKYLFRKEGQNVTLSCEQNLNHDAMYWYRQDPGQGLRLIYYSQIVNDFQKGDIAEGYSVSREKKESFPLTVTSAQKNPTAFYLCASSAGFHSSYEQYFGPGTRLTVT.

This sequence joins TRBV28 and TRBJ1-2; D is uncertain. CDR3 length equals 13 residues. Per germline, CDR1 MDHEN and CDR2 SYDVKM. The V end lost 2 bases, the J end lost 4 bases, and 8 bases lay between the germline ends. In DNA form, the CDR3 reads TGTGCCAGCAGTTTAATCGGTCTCTATGGCTACACCTTC. This codes for CASSLIGLYGYTF.

The chain employs TRBV9 and TRBJ2-1, with D maybe TRBD2 (6 bases). This CDR3 contains 14 residues. V lost 4 bases and J 10 bases, leaving 18 bases between the germline ends. The V gene's germline CDR1 is SGDLS and CDR2 YYNGEE. CDR3 loop: CASSLFGEAREQFF. In nucleotides, the CDR3 is TGTGCCAGCAGCCTCTTTGGGGAGGCAAGAGAGCAGTTCTTC.

In its sample, this clone was seen a few times. V and J are TRBV28 and TRBJ1-1, with D unclear. CDR1 and CDR2 from the germline V gene are MDHEN and SYDVKM. V gave up 4 bases and J gave up 8 bases, with 8 bases separating them. The CDR3 length is 11 residues. Here the CDR3 DNA reads TGTGCCAGCAGTTCCGACTGGGAAGCTTTCTTT. It specifies CASSSDWEAFF.

The CDR3 DNA sequence: TGTGCCAGCAGTTACTACAGCAACTATGGCTACACCTTC. It codes for CASSYYSNYGYTF. V gene TRBV6-5 combines with J gene TRBJ1-2, with D unresolved. The CDR3 totals 13 residues. In germline, CDR1 is MNHEY, CDR2 SVGAGI. V lost 1 base, J lost 2 bases, and 5 bases lay in between.

For the CDR3, the DNA is TGTGCCAGCAGCTTGGGGGCGGAGGGGCAGCCCCAGCATTTT. Amino acids: CASSLGAEGQPQHF. V gene TRBV11-2 combines with J gene TRBJ1-5; D perhaps matches TRBD1 (6 bases). The V end lost 3 bases, the J end lost 7 bases, and 13 bases lay between the germline ends. Germline V gene lookup returns CDR1 SGHAT and CDR2 FQNNGV. This CDR3 spans 14 amino acids.

This clone was observed a handful of times. The V call is TRBV30, the J call TRBJ1-5; D is uncertain. CDR1 GTSNPN and CDR2 SVGIG come from the germline V gene (reference sequence). V lost 1 base and J lost 3, with 7 bases in between. The CDR3 is 13 residues long. The CDR3 DNA sequence: TGTGCCTGGAGTGACTCATTCAATCAGCCCCAGCATTTT. It specifies CAWSDSFNQPQHF.

V and J are TRBV10-2 and TRBJ2-5, with D possibly TRBD2 on 5 matching bases. The CDR3 runs to 16 residues. Per germline, CDR1 WSHSY and CDR2 SAAADI. Trimming took off 3 bases at V and 7 bases at J, with 21 bases between the two ends. CDR3 bases: TGCGCCAGCAGTGATATTCAGGTCGGGGATCGGGGGACCCAGTACTTC. As protein: CASSDIQVGDRGTQYF.

This clone was detected only once. The chain links TRBV29-1 to TRBJ1-2, with D possibly matching TRBD1 (5 bases). Germline CDR1 reads SQVTM; CDR2 reads ANQGSEA. Trimming stripped 0 bases from V and 1 base from J, with 9 bases between. This CDR3 comprises 14 residues. DNA for the CDR3: TGCAGCGTTGAAGATCCCAGGGTTAACTATGGCTACACCTTC. Its protein is CSVEDPRVNYGYTF.

The rearrangement links TRBV5-5 to TRBJ2-1, with D perhaps matching TRBD2 (5 bases). Germline V gene sequence: CDR1 SGHKS, CDR2 YYEKEE (reference sequence). There are 13 residues in the CDR3. V lost 1 base, J lost 4 bases, and 6 bases lay in between. CDR3 nucleotides: TGTGCCAGCAGCTTGAGCGGATACAATGAGCAGTTCTTC. Translated: CASSLSGYNEQFF.